This passage covers 25 T cell receptor beta chains from one sample sequenced in a study of cytotoxic CD8 clonotypes in ibrutinib-treated CLL. Libraries were prepared by immunoSEQ multiplex PCR; TCRdb keeps only in-frame clonotypes and omits some of them. Of under 300,000 clones in the sample, roughly 74% were seen once. Sequenced material: PBMCs, taken after 24 months of ibrutinib treatment. The receptor set was obtained from a human donor with chronic lymphocytic leukemia.

This clone was seen a handful of times. V and J are TRBV28 and TRBJ1-2; no firm D call. V was cut by 11 bases and J by 4 bases, with 11 bases left in between. Germline CDR1 is MDHEN and CDR2 is SYDVKM. This CDR3 is built from 11 residues. The DNA of the CDR3 is TGTGCCTCGCGGACCACCTATGGCTACACCTTC. Translation gives CASRTTYGYTF.

This rearrangement joins TRBV28 to TRBJ2-7, with D tentatively TRBD1 (6 bases). This CDR3 contains 15 residues. Looked up from germline, CDR1 is MDHEN and CDR2 is SYDVKM. The germline V and J ends were trimmed by 4 bases and 1 base, with 14 bases remaining between them. The CDR3 DNA follows: TGTGCCAGCAGTTCCCCTAAGGGACAATCCTACGAGCAGTACTTC. It encodes CASSSPKGQSYEQYF.

The rearrangement joins TRBV19 to TRBJ1-1; weak D call: TRBD1 (6 bases). The germline gives CDR1 LNHDA, CDR2 SQIVND (reference sequence). The CDR3 length is 15 residues. Trimming left V 8 bases short and J 0 bases short, with 16 bases between. CDR3 region: CASADRRRMNTEAFF. CDR3 DNA sequence: TGTGCCAGTGCTGACAGGCGAAGAATGAACACTGAAGCTTTCTTT.

The chain recombines TRBV10-2 with TRBJ1-1; D not certain. Germline V gene lookup returns CDR1 WSHSY and CDR2 SAAADI. This CDR3 comprises 16 residues. V lost 2 bases to trimming and J lost 0 bases, with 13 bases between them. CDR3 DNA: TGCGCCAGCAGTGAGGGCAGGTTGGCTATGAACACTGAAGCTTTCTTT. Translation: CASSEGRLAMNTEAFF.

This chain connects TRBV16 to TRBJ1-2; TRBD1 might be the D (5 bases). The germline gives CDR1 KGHSY, CDR2 FQNENV. This CDR3 has 13 amino acids. The V end was cut by 1 base, the J end by 6 bases, with 9 bases between. The CDR3: CASSQFKGDGYTF. In DNA form, the CDR3 reads TGTGCCAGCAGCCAATTTAAAGGGGATGGCTACACCTTC. Drawing the rest from reference TRBV16 and TRBJ1-2, the complete variable domain is GEEVAQTPKHLVRGEGQKAKLYCAPIKGHSYVFWYQQVLKNEFKFLISFQNENVFDETGMPKERFSAKCLPNSPCSLEIQATKLEDSAVYFCASSQFKGDGYTFGSGTRLTVV.

V usage is TRBV7-9 and J usage is TRBJ2-3; D possibly corresponds to TRBD2 (6 bases). CDR1 and CDR2 (germline): SEHNR, FQNEAQ (reference sequence). The CDR3 has 13 residues. The V and J ends lost 5 bases and 4 bases respectively, with 10 bases between them. For the CDR3, the DNA is TGTGCCAGCAGCCAAGGGACTTCAGATACGCAGTATTTT. Residues: CASSQGTSDTQYF.

This clone was recorded once. The chain uses TRBV15 and TRBJ2-5; 7 positions agree with TRBD1. CDR3 length equals 14 residues. The germline V gene has CDR1 LNHNV and CDR2 YYDKDF (reference sequence). The trim removed 0 bases at V and 3 bases at J, leaving 1 base unmatched. This CDR3 reads CATSRDDREETQYF. The DNA of the CDR3 is TGTGCCACCAGCAGAGACGACAGGGAAGAGACCCAGTACTTC. Combining the CDR3 with reference TRBV15 and TRBJ2-5 gives the whole variable domain DAMVIQNPRYQVTQFGKPVTLSCSQTLNHNVMYWYQQKSSQAPKLLFHYYDKDFNNEADTPDNFQSRRPNTSFCFLDIRSPGLGDTAMYLCATSRDDREETQYFGPGTRLLVL.

V and J are TRBV2 and TRBJ2-4; D might be TRBD1 (5 bases). CDR1 and CDR2 (germline): SNHLY, FYNNEI. With 7 bases removed from V and 3 bases from J, the gap between germline ends came to 13 bases. The CDR3 totals 14 residues. The CDR3 DNA reads TGTGCCAGCAAATTACAGGAGAACAAAAACATTCAGTACTTC. Protein product: CASKLQENKNIQYF.

The chain recombines TRBV6-6 with TRBJ1-4, with unresolved D. The germline V and J ends were trimmed by 2 bases and 4 bases, with 11 bases remaining between them. CDR1 is MNHNY and CDR2 is SVGAGI in the germline V gene (reference sequence). This CDR3 is 15 amino acids long. This CDR3 is CASSYPEGFNEKLFF. CDR3 coding DNA: TGTGCCAGCAGTTACCCCGAGGGCTTTAATGAAAAACTGTTTTTT.

This sequence joins TRBV19 and TRBJ2-1; TRBD1 might be the D (5 bases). This CDR3 is 14 amino acids long. Germline V lookup: CDR1 LNHDA, CDR2 SQIVND (reference sequence). V was cut by 1 base and J by 3 bases, with 7 bases left in between. For the CDR3, the DNA is TGTGCCAGTAGTATAGGGGGCTACTACAATGAGCAGTTCTTC. Amino acids: CASSIGGYYNEQFF.

The gene calls are TRBV7-2 and TRBJ1-3, with TRBD1 matching 7 bases. There are 14 residues in the CDR3. The V segment lost 2 bases and the J segment 2 bases; nucleotides outside the gene matches: 0. CDR1 and CDR2 from the germline V gene are SGHTA and FQGNSA. CDR3 DNA sequence: TGTGCCAGCAGCTTAACAGGGGCTGGAAACACCATATATTTT. As protein: CASSLTGAGNTIYF.

The chain carries TRBV29-1 and TRBJ1-1; D unclear. The CDR3 totals 14 residues. Trimming took off 8 bases at V and 3 bases at J, with 19 bases between the two ends. The germline gives CDR1 SQVTM, CDR2 ANQGSEA. The CDR3 DNA reads as TGCAGCACCCGCCTTCGGGGATCGGACACTGAAGCTTTCTTT. It translates to CSTRLRGSDTEAFF.

This clone was picked up a small number of times. The V gene is TRBV14, the J gene TRBJ2-7, with 10 bases that match TRBD1. CDR3 length: 17 amino acids. Germline loops: CDR1 SGHDN, CDR2 FVKESK. V was clipped by 4 bases and J by 6 bases; unmatched bases: 15. The CDR3: CASSRGVLRDRGGEQYF. In nucleotides, the CDR3 is TGTGCCAGCAGCCGGGGGGTTCTCCGGGACAGGGGCGGCGAGCAGTACTTC.

CDR3 in DNA: TGTGCCAGCAGCGGGACAGAAAACACAAGATACAATGAGCAGTTCTTC. Amino acids: CASSGTENTRYNEQFF. The chain has TRBV27 and TRBJ2-1; 7 nucleotides line up with TRBD1. V was clipped by 6 bases and J by 4 bases; unmatched bases: 12. CDR1 is MNHEY, CDR2 SMNVEV, per germline (reference sequence). This CDR3 region has 16 residues.

The chain recombines TRBV5-1 with TRBJ2-1; the D gene is possibly TRBD2 (5 bases). Germline V gene data show CDR1 as SGHRS and CDR2 as YFSETQ. Deletions cut 4 bases from V and 7 bases from J, with 18 bases between. CDR3 length: 15 amino acids. The CDR3 loop reads CASSLPLGSGNEQFF. CDR3 coding DNA: TGCGCCAGCAGCCTTCCCCTAGGGAGTGGGAATGAGCAGTTCTTC. Based on the CDR3 plus reference TRBV5-1 and TRBJ2-1, the full variable domain is KAGVTQTPRYLIKTRGQQVTLSCSPISGHRSVSWYQQTPGQGLQFLFEYFSETQRNKGNFPGRFSGRQFSNSRSEMNVSTLELGDSALYLCASSLPLGSGNEQFFGPGTRLTVL.

This chain connects TRBV27 to TRBJ2-2; D not resolved. Trimming pared 4 bases from V and 6 bases from J, leaving 15 bases between. Germline CDR1 MNHEY, CDR2 SMNVEV (reference sequence). The CDR3 is 15 amino acids. In nucleotides, the CDR3 is TGTGCCAGCAGTTCCTCCCTCTGGGATCCCGGGGAGCTGTTTTTT. It is translated as CASSSSLWDPGELFF.

CDR3 amino acids: CSVLGLAGTYEQYF. CDR3 DNA: TGCAGCGTATTGGGACTAGCGGGAACCTACGAGCAGTACTTC. The V call is TRBV29-1, the J call TRBJ2-7; 13 nucleotides line up with TRBD2. Germline V gene sequence: CDR1 SQVTM, CDR2 ANQGSEA. The CDR3 spans 14 residues. J was trimmed by 2 bases and V by 6 bases; bases with no gene match: 4.

The V and J genes are TRBV19 and TRBJ2-1; no definite D call. The CDR3 has 14 amino acids. Trimming cost V 3 bases and J 3 bases, with 9 bases left between them. CDR1 LNHDA and CDR2 SQIVND come from the germline V gene (reference sequence). Here the CDR3 DNA reads TGTGCCAGTAGTATCTCGGGTTTCTACAATGAGCAGTTCTTC. Translated, it gives CASSISGFYNEQFF.

J is TRBJ2-7 and V is TRBV5-5; D unresolved. Germline CDR1 is SGHKS and CDR2 is YYEKEE (reference sequence). The CDR3 runs 12 residues. The V end lost 1 base, the J end lost 3 bases, and 5 bases lay between the germline ends. CDR3 DNA sequence: TGTGCCAGCAGCTTGAGTAGCTACGAGCAGTACTTC. As protein: CASSLSSYEQYF.

The chain combines TRBV30 with TRBJ2-1, with D unresolved. The CDR3 length is 13 residues. With 2 bases removed from V and 0 bases from J, the gap between germline ends came to 5 bases. CDR1 and CDR2 from the germline V gene are GTSNPN and SVGIG (reference sequence). CDR3 in amino acids: CAWSTASYNEQFF. CDR3 DNA: TGTGCCTGGAGTACGGCCTCCTACAATGAGCAGTTCTTC.

This clone occurred once. The chain employs TRBV2 and TRBJ2-7; TRBD1 matches 8 bases. The CDR3 sequence is 13 residues long. Germline loops: CDR1 SNHLY, CDR2 FYNNEI. The V segment lost 4 bases and the J segment 6 bases; nucleotides outside the gene matches: 5. The CDR3 DNA reads TGTGCCAGCAGTGTTCAGGGGGCGGGCGAGCAGTACTTC. Translated, it gives CASSVQGAGEQYF.

In DNA form, the CDR3 reads TGTGCCTCAGTGGGGCACAATGAGCAGTTCTTC. Amino acid sequence: CASVGHNEQFF. The chain employs TRBV30 and TRBJ2-1, with D perhaps matching TRBD1 (5 bases). V was shortened by 7 bases and J by 5 bases, with 9 bases between the two germline ends. The CDR3 has 11 amino acids. CDR1 and CDR2 (germline): GTSNPN, SVGIG (reference sequence).

The V call is TRBV7-9, the J call TRBJ2-6; D is ambiguous. Germline V gene sequence: CDR1 SEHNR, CDR2 FQNEAQ (reference sequence). The CDR3 loop spans 15 amino acids. Trimming pared 3 bases from V and 0 bases from J, leaving 6 bases between. Here the CDR3 reads CASSFRPSGANVLTF. The CDR3 DNA sequence: TGTGCCAGCAGCTTTCGACCCTCTGGGGCCAACGTCCTGACTTTC.

The chain joins TRBV2 to TRBJ2-6; D not resolved. This CDR3 region has 14 residues. Trimming removed 7 bases from V and 0 bases from J, with 7 bases in between. CDR1 is SNHLY, CDR2 FYNNEI, per germline. This CDR3 reads CASTSGSGANVLTF. CDR3 nucleotide sequence: TGTGCCAGCACGTCAGGCTCTGGGGCCAACGTCCTGACTTTC. The full variable domain, completed using reference TRBV2 and TRBJ2-6, is EPEVTQTPSHQVTQMGQEVILRCVPISNHLYFYWYRQILGQKVEFLVSFYNNEISEKSEIFDDQFSVERPDGSNFTLKIRSTKLEDSAMYFCASTSGSGANVLTFGAGSRLTVL.

The CDR3 coding sequence is TGTGCCACCAGCACTCAGGGGGGAAATCAGCCCCAGCATTTT. Translated, it gives CATSTQGGNQPQHF. The rearrangement uses TRBV6-6 and TRBJ1-5; the match to TRBD1 covers 7 bases. The CDR3 is made up of 14 amino acids. CDR1 is MNHNY, CDR2 SVGAGI, per germline (reference sequence). Unmatched junction bases numbered 10, after V lost 10 bases and J lost 4 bases.